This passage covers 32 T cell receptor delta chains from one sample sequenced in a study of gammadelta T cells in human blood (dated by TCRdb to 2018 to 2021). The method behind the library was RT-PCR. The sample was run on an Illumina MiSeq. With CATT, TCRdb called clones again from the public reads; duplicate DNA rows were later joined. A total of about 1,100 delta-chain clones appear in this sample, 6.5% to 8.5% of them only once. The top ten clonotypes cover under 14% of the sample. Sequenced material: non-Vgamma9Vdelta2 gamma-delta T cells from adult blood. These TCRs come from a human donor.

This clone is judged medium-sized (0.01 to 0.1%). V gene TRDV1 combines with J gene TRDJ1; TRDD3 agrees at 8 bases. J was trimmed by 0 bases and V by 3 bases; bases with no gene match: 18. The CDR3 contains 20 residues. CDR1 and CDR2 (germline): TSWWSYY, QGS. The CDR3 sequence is CALGDFTGDKLFRYTDKLIF. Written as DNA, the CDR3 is TGTGCTCTTGGGGATTTTACGGGGGATAAGCTTTTTCGTTACACCGATAAACTCATCTTT.

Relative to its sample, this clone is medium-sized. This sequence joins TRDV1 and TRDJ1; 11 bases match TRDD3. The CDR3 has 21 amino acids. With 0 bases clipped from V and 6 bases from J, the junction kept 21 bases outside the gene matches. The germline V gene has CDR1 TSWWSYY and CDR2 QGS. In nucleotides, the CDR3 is TGTGCTCTTGGGGAACTTCTTTCCTACCCCGACTGGGGGATAAAGTCTAATAAACTCATCTTT. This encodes CALGELLSYPDWGIKSNKLIF.

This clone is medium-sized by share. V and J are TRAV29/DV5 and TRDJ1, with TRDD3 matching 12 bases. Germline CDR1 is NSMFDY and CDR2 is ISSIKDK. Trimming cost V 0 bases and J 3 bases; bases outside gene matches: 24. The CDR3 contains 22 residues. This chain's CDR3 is CAASGGDPLPKYWGIPSDKLIF. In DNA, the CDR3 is TGTGCAGCAAGCGGAGGAGATCCTCTACCTAAGTACTGGGGGATACCGTCCGATAAACTCATCTTT.

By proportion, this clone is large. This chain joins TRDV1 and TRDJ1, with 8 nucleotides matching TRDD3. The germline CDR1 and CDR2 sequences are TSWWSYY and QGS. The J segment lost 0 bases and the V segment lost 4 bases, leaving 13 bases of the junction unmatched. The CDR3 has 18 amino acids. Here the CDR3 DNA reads TGTGCTCTTGGGGGAACCCCCGTGGGATACGTGCACACCGATAAACTCATCTTT. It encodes CALGGTPVGYVHTDKLIF.

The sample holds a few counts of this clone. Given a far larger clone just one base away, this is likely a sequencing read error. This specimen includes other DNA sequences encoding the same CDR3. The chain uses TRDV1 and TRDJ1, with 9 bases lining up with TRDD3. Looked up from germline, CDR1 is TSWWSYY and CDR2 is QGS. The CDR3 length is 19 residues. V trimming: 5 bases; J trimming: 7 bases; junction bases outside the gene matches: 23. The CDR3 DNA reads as TGTGCTCTTGGGCGAATCCCAGACGGGTGTGGGGATACGGTCCGTAAACTCATCTTT. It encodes CALGRIPDGCGDTVRKLIF.

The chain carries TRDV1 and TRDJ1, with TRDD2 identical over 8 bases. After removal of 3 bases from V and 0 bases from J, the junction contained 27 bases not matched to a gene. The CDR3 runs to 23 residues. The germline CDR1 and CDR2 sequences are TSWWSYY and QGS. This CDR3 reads CALGDPGLPTMIPRYAYTDKLIF. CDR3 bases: TGTGCTCTTGGGGATCCAGGGCTTCCTACTATGATCCCCCGATACGCGTACACCGATAAACTCATCTTT.

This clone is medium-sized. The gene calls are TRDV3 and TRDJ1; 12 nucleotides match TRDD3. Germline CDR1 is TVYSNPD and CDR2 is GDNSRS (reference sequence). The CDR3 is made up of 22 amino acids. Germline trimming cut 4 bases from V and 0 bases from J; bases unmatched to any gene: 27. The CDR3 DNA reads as TGTGCCTCACAAGGGACCATTCCTAGTTCTACTGGGGGATACCCTTACACCGATAAACTCATCTTT. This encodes CASQGTIPSSTGGYPYTDKLIF.

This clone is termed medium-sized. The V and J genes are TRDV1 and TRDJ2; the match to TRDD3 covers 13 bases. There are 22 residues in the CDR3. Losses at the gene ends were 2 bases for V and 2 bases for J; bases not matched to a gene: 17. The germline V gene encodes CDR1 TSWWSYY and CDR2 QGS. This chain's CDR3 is CALGEFPNGRLGDTQLTAQLFF. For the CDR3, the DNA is TGTGCTCTTGGGGAATTTCCTAACGGGAGACTGGGGGATACGCAATTGACAGCACAACTCTTCTTT.

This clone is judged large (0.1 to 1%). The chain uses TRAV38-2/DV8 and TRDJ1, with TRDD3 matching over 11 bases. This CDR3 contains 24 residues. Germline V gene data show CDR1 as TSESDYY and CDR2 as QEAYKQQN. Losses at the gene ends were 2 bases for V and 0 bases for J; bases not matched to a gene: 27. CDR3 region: CAYRRLGIPDWGIWYKRDTDKLIF. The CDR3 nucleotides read TGTGCTTATAGGAGGTTAGGGATCCCCGACTGGGGGATATGGTATAAAAGGGACACCGATAAACTCATCTTT.

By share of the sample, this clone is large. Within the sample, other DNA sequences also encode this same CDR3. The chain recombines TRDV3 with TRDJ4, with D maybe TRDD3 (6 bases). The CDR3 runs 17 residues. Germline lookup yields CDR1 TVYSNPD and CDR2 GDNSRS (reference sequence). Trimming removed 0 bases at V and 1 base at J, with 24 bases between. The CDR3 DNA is TGTGCCTTTAGCAGTCCGTGGGGGGCCCCAAGGAGCAGACCCCTGATCTTT. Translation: CAFSSPWGAPRSRPLIF. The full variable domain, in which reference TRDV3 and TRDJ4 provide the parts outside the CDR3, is CDKVTQSSPDQTVASGSEVVLLCTYDTVYSNPDLFWYRIRPDYSFQFVFYGDNSRSEGADFTQGRFSVKHILTQKAFHLVISPVRTEDSATYYCAFSSPWGAPRSRPLIFGKGTYLEVQQ.

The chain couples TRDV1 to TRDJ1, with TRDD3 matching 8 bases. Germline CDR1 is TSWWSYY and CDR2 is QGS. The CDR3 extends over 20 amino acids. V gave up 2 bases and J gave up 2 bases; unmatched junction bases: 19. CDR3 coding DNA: TGTGCTCTTGGGGAAGGGAGGCTCCACCTCAGGGGATACAGGACCGATAAACTCATCTTT. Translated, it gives CALGEGRLHLRGYRTDKLIF.

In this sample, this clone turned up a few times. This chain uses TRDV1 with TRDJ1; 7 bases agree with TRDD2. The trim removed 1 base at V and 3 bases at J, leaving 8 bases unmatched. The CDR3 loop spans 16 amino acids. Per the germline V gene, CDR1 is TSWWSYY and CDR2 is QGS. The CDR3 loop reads CALGEHSYDPADKLIF. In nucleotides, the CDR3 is TGTGCTCTTGGGGAACATTCCTACGATCCGGCCGATAAACTCATCTTT.

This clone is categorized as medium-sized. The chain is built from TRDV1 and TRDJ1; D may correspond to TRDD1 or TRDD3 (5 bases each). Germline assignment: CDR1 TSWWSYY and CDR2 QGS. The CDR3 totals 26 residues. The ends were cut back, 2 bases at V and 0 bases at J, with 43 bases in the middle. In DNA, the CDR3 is TGTGCTCTTGGGGAAAGGTCCCCCGTAGGCGGGATCGACTCAAATATCATTCGGGATCACACCGATAAACTCATCTTT. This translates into CALGERSPVGGIDSNIIRDHTDKLIF.

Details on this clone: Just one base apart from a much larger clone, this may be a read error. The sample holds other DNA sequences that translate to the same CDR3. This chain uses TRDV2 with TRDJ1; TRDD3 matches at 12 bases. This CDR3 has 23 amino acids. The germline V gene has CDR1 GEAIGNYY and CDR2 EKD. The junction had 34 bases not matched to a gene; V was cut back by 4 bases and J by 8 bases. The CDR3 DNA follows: TGTGCCTGTGATTTTTGGGGGGCTTCCTCGCTCCTGACTGGGGGATACCGGAGCGACAAACTCATCTTT. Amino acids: CACDFWGASSLLTGGYRSDKLIF.

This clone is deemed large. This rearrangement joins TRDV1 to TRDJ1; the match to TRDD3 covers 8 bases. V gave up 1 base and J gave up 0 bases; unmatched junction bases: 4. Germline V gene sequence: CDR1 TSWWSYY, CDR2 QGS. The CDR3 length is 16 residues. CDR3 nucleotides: TGTGCTCTTGGGGAACCCTTTGGGGGATACACCGATAAACTCATCTTT. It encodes CALGEPFGGYTDKLIF.

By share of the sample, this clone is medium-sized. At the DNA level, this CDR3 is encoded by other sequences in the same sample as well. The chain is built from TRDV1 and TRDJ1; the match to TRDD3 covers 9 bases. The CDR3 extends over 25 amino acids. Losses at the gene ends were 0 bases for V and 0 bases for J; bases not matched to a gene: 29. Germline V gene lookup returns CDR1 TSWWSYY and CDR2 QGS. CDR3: CALGELGPSQLQLGELTLYTDKLIF. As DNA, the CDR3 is TGTGCTCTTGGGGAACTGGGGCCTTCCCAACTTCAACTGGGGGAGTTAACACTTTACACCGATAAACTCATCTTT.

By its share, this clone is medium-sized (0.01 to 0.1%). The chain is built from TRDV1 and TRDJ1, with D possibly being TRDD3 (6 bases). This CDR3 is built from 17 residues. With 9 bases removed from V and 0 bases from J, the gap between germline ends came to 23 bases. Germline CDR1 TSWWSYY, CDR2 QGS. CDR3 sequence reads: CALTRSSPLGYTDKLIF. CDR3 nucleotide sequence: TGTGCTCTAACCCGTTCTTCCCCGCTGGGGTACACCGATAAACTCATCTTT.

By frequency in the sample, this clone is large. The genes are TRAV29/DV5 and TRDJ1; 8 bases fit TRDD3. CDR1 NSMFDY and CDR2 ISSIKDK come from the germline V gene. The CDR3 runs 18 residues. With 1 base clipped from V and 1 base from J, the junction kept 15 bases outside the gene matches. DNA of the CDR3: TGTGCAGCAAGCTCCTACGGGGGGATAAAGTTTCCCACCGATAAACTCATCTTT. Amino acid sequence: CAASSYGGIKFPTDKLIF.

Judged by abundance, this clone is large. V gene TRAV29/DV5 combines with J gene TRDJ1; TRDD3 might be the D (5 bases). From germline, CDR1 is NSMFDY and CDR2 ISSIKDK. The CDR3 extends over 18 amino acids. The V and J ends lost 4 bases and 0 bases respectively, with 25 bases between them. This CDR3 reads CAARRPASGGWYTDKLIF. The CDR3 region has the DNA TGTGCAGCACGTCGGCCTGCCTCAGGGGGTTGGTACACCGATAAACTCATCTTT.

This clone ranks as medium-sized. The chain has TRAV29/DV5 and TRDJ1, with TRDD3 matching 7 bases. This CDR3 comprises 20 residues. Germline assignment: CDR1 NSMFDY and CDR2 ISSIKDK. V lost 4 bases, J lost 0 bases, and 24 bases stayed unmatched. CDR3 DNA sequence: TGTGCAGCATCCTCTTCCGGGGCGTACTGGGGACCCCTTTACACCGATAAACTCATCTTT. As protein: CAASSSGAYWGPLYTDKLIF.

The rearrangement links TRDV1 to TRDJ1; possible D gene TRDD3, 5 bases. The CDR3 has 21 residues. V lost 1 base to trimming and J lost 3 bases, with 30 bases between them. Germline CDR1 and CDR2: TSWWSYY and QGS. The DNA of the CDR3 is TGTGCTCTTGGGGAACAGTGCAGCCGTACATTGGGCGGTGGGGTCTCCGATAAACTCATCTTT. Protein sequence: CALGEQCSRTLGGGVSDKLIF.

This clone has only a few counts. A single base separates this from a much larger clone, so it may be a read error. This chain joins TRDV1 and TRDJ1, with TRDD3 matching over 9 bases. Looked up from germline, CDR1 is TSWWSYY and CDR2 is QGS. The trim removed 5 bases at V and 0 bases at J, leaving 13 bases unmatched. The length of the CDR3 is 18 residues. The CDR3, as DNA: TGTGCTCTTGGGATAAGATCTGGGGGATGGTCGTACACCGATAAACTCATCTTT. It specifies CALGIRSGGWSYTDKLIF.

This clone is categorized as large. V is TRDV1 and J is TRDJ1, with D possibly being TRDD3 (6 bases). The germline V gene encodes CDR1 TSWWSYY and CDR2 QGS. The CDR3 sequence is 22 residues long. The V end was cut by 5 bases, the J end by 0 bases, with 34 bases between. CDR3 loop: CALGPNAPLPGWGPVYTDKLIF. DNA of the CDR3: TGTGCTCTTGGGCCAAACGCCCCCCTACCGGGCTGGGGACCCGTGTACACCGATAAACTCATCTTT.

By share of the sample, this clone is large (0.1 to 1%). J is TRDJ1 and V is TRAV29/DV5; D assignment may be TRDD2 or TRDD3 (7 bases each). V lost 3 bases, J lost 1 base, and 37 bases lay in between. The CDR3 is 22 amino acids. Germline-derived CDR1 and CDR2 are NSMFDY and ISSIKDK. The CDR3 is CAATLIDSYVRGIRGGTDKLIF. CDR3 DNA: TGTGCAGCAACCTTAATAGATTCCTACGTAAGGGGGATCCGGGGGGGCACCGATAAACTCATCTTT.

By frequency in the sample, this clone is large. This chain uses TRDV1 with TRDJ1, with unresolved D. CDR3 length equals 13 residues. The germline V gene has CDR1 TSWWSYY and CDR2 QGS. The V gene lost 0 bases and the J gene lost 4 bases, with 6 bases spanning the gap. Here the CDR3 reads CALGELRIDKLIF. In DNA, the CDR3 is TGTGCTCTTGGGGAACTACGCATCGATAAACTCATCTTT.

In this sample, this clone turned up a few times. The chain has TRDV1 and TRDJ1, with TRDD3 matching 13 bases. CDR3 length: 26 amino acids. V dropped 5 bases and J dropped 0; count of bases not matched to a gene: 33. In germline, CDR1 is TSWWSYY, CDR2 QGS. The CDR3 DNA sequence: TGTGCTCTTGGGACACTATCCCACCCCCCATCATTCCTACTGGGGGATACGATTCCGTACACCGATAAACTCATCTTT. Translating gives CALGTLSHPPSFLLGDTIPYTDKLIF.

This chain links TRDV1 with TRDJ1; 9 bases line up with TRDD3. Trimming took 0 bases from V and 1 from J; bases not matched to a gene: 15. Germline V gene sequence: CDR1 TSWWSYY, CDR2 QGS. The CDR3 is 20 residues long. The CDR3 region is CALGELFLRGLGDITDKLIF. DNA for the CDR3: TGTGCTCTTGGGGAACTTTTCCTACGGGGATTGGGGGATATCACCGATAAACTCATCTTT.

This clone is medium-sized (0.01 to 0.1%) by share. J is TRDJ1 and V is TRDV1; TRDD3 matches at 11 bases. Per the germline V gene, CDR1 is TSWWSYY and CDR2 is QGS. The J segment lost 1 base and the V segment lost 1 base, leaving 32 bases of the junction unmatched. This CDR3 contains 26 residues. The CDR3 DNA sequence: TGTGCTCTTGGGGAACCGTTTAGTCGCTTCCTACCATACTGGGGGATAAATTTCGGTACCACCGATAAACTCATCTTT. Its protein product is CALGEPFSRFLPYWGINFGTTDKLIF.

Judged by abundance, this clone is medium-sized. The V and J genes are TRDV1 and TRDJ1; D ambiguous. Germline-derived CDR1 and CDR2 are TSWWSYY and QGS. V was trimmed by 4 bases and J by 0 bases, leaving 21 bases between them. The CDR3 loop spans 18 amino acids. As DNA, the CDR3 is TGTGCTCTTGGGGGGGAGGGTTCTCCCTCCAAGTACACCGATAAACTCATCTTT. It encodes CALGGEGSPSKYTDKLIF.

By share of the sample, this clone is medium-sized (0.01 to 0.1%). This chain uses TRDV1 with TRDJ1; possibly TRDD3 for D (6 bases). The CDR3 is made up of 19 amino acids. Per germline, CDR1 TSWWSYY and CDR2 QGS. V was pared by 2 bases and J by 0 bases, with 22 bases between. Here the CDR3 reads CALGEGRLYWDRYTDKLIF. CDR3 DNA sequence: TGTGCTCTTGGGGAAGGGAGGCTTTACTGGGACCGGTACACCGATAAACTCATCTTT.

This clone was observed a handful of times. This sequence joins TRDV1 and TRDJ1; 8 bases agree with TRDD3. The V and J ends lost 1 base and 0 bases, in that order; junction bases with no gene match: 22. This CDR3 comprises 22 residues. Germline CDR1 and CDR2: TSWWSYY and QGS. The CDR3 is CALGEPPAFPTLYWGYTDKLIF. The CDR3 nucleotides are TGTGCTCTTGGGGAACCTCCTGCCTTTCCGACTTTGTACTGGGGGTACACCGATAAACTCATCTTT.

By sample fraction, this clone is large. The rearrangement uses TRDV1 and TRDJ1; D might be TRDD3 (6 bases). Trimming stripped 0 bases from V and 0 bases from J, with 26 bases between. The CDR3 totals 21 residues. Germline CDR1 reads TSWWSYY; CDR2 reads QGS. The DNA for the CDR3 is TGTGCTCTTGGGGAACTGTCCTCGCCAAATGGGGGGTACCGATACACCGATAAACTCATCTTT. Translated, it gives CALGELSSPNGGYRYTDKLIF.